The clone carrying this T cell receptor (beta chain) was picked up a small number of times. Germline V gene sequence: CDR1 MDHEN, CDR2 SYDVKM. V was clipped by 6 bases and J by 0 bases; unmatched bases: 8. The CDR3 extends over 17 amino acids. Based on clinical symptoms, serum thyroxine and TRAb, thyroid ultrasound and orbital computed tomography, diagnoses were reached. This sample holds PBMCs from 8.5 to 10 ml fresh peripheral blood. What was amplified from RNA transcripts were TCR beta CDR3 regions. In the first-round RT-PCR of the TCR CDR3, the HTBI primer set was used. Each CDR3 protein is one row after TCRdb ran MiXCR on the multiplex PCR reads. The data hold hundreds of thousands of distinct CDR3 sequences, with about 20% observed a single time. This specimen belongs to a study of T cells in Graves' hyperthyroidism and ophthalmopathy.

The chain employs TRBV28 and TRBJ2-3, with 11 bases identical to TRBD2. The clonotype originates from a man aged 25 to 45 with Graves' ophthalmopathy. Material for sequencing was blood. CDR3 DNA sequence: TGTGCCAGCAGCAAGGGACTAGCGGCGTTTAGCACAGATACGCAGTATTTT. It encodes CASSKGLAAFSTDTQYF. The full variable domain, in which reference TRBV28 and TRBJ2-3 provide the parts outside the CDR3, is DVKVTQSSRYLVKRTGEKVFLECVQDMDHENMFWYRQDPGLGLRLIYFSYDVKMKEKGDIPEGYSVSREKKERFSLILESASTNQTSMYLCASSKGLAAFSTDTQYFGPGTRLTVL.